The clone carrying this T cell receptor beta chain was seen a handful of times. Germline CDR1 SGHAT, CDR2 FQNNGV. Deletions cut 0 bases from V and 5 bases from J, with 6 bases between. The CDR3 consists of 13 residues. Patients selected for sequencing had displayed CD8+CD57+ cell expansion by flow cytometry. Profiling of TCR beta VDJ combinations and CDR3 sequences used genomic DNA as template. TCRdb reanalysed the reads using MiXCR and keeps one entry per CDR3 protein. This sample has roughly 500,000 distinct CDR3 sequences, with approximately 32% found just once. This record comes from a study of CD8+CD57+ T cells in acquired aplastic anemia.

The chain recombines TRBV11-2 with TRBJ2-3; the D is unclear. The sequence was obtained from a human donor with aplastic anemia. Material for sequencing was sorted CD4+, CD8+, or CD8+CD57+ T cells (not recorded which) from PBMCs. The chain's CDR3 is CASSLDMRDTQYF. CDR3 coding DNA: TGTGCCAGCAGCTTAGATATGAGAGATACGCAGTATTTT.